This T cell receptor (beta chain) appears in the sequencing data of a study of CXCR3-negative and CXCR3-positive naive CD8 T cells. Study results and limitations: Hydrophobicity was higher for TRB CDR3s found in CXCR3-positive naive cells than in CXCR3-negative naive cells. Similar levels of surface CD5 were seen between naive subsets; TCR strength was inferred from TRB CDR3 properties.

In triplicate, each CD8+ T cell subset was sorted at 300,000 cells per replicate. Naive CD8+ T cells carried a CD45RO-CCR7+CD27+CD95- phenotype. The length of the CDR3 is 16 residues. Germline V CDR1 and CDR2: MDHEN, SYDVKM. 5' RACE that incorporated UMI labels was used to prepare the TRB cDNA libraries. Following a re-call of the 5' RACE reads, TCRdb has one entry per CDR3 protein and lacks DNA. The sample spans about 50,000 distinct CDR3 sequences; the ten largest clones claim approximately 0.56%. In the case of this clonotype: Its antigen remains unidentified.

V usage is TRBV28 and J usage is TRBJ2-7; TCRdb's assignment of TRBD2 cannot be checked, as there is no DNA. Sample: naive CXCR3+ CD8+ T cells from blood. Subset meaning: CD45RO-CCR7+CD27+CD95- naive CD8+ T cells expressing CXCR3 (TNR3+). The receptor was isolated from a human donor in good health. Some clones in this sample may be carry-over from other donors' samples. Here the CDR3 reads CASSFPGLAATYEQYF.